The source of this T cell receptor (beta chain) is a study of blood T cell repertoires in COVID-19. Authors' processing steps: From reference gene primer amplification, estimates of nucleated cell counts were derived. The repertoire was sequenced with immunoSEQ multiplex PCR; TCRdb's copy has only in-frame clones and lacks some. V and J calls and clone size are copied from that table; D and trimming were computed from the DNA. This sample carries tens of thousands of clones, 84% of them seen once, and the ten largest clones take around 5.9%. This receptor was taken from a woman aged 60-75 years with acute or convalescent COVID-19. Sample: peripheral blood.

In DNA form, the CDR3 reads TGTGCCAGCAGTTACACAGGACAGGCCTCAGATACGCAGTATTTT. Amino acid sequence: CASSYTGQASDTQYF. The V and J genes are TRBV6-5 and TRBJ2-3; the match to TRBD1 covers 7 bases. This CDR3 spans 15 amino acids. The V gene end was trimmed by 2 bases and the J gene end by 4 bases; junction bases not matched to a gene: 6. Germline CDR1 reads MNHEY; CDR2 reads SVGAGI.